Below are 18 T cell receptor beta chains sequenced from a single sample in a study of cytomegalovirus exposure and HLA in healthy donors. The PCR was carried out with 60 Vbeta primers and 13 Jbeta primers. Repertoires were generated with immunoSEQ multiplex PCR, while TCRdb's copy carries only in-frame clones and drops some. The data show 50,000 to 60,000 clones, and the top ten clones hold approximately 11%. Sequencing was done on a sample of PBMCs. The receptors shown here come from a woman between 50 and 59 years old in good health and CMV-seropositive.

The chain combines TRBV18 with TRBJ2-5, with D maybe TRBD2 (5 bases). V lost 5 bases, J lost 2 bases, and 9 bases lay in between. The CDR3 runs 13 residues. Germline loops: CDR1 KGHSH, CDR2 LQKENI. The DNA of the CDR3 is TGTGCCAGCTCAGCCGGACTTCAAGAGACCCAGTACTTC. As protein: CASSAGLQETQYF.

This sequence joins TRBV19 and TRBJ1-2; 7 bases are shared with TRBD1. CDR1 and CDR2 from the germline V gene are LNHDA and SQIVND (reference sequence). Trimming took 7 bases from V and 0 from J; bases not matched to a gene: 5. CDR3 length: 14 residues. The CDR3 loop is CASTRDRANYGYTF. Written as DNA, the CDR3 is TGTGCCAGTACCCGGGACAGAGCTAACTATGGCTACACCTTC.

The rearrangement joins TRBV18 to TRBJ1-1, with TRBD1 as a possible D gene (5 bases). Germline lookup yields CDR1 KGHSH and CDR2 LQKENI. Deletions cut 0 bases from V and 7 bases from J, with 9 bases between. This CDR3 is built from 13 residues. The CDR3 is CASSPPDRYEAFF. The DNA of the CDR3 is TGTGCCAGCTCACCACCCGACAGATATGAAGCTTTCTTT.

CDR3 loop: CASSRGDSGANVLTF. The CDR3 DNA reads as TGTGCCAGCAGTCGGGGGGACTCTGGGGCCAACGTCCTGACTTTC. The J gene is TRBJ2-6, the V gene TRBV6-5; 7 bases fit TRBD2. The CDR3 totals 15 residues. Germline V gene lookup returns CDR1 MNHEY and CDR2 SVGAGI. With V trimmed by 5 bases and J by 0 bases, 1 base remained unmatched.

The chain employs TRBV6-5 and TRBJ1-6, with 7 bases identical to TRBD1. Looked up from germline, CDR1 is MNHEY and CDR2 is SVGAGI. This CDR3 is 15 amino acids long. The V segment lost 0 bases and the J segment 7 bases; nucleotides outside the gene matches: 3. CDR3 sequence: CASSYSAQGNSPLHF. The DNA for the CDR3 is TGTGCCAGCAGTTACTCGGCACAGGGGAATTCACCCCTCCACTTT.

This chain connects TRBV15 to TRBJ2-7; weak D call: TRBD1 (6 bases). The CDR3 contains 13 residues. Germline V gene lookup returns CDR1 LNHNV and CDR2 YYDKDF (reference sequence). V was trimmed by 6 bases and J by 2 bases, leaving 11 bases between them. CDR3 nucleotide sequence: TGTGCCACCAGTCCGGACAGCGCCTACGAGCAGTACTTC. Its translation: CATSPDSAYEQYF. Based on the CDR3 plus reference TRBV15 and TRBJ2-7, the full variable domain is DAMVIQNPRYQVTQFGKPVTLSCSQTLNHNVMYWYQQKSSQAPKLLFHYYDKDFNNEADTPDNFQSRRPNTSFCFLDIRSPGLGDTAMYLCATSPDSAYEQYFGPGTRLTVT.

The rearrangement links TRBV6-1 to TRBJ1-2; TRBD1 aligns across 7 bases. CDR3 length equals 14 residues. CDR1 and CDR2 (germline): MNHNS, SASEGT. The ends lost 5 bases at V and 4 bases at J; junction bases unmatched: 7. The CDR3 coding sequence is TGTGCCAGCAGTCTAGGCAGGGGGACCTATGGCTACACCTTC. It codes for CASSLGRGTYGYTF.

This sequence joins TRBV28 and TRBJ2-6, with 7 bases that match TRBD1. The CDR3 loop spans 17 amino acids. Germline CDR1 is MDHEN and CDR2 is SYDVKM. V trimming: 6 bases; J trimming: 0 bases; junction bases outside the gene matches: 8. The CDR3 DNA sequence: TGTGCCAGCAGGCCTTCTGGGACAGTCTCTGGGGCCAACGTCCTGACTTTC. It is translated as CASRPSGTVSGANVLTF.

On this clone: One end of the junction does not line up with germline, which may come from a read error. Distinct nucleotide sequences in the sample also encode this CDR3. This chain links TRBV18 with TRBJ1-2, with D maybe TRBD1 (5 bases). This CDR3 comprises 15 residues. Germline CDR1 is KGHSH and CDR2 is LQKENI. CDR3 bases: TGCGCCAGCTCACAGGCCATTGGGGCCGAATATGGCTACACCTTC. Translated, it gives CASSQAIGAEYGYTF. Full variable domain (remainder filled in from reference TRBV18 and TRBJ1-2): NAGVMQNPRHLVRRRGQEARLRCSPMKGHSHVYWYRQLPEEGLKFMVYLQKENIIDESGMPKERFSAEFPKEGPSILRIQQVVRGDSAAYFCASSQAIGAEYGYTFGSGTRLTVV.

The CDR3 loop is CASRSPRPQHF. CDR3 bases: TGTGCCAGCAGATCCCCGCGGCCCCAGCATTTT. The chain couples TRBV28 to TRBJ1-5; D gene unclear. Germline loops: CDR1 MDHEN, CDR2 SYDVKM. The CDR3 sequence is 11 residues long. Trimming removed 6 bases at V and 9 bases at J, with 9 bases between. Full variable domain (remainder filled in from reference TRBV28 and TRBJ1-5): DVKVTQSSRYLVKRTGEKVFLECVQDMDHENMFWYRQDPGLGLRLIYFSYDVKMKEKGDIPEGYSVSREKKERFSLILESASTNQTSMYLCASRSPRPQHFGDGTRLSIL.

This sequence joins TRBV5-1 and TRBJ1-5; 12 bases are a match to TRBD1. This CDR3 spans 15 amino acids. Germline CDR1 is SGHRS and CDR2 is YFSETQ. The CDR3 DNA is TGCGTTCTTCCGGGACAGGGGGCGTTCAATCAGCCCCAGCATTTT. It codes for CVLPGQGAFNQPQHF.

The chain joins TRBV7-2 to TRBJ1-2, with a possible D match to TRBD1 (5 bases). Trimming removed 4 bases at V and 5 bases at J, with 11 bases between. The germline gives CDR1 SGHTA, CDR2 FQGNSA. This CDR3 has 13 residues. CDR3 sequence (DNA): TGTGCCAGCAGCTCGCGACAGTTATATGGCTACACCTTC. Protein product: CASSSRQLYGYTF.

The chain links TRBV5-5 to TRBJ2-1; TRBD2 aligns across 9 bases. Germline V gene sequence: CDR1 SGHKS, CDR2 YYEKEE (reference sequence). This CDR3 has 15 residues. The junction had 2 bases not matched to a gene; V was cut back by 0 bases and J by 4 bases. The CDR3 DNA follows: TGTGCCAGCAGCTTGGAAAGCGGGAGGTACAATGAGCAGTTCTTC. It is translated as CASSLESGRYNEQFF.

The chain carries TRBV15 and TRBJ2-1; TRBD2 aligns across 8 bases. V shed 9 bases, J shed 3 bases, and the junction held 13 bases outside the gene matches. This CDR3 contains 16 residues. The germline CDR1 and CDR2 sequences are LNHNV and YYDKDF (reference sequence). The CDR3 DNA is TGTGCCACTTCCGGACTAGCCCAACTCGTCTACAATGAGCAGTTCTTC. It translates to CATSGLAQLVYNEQFF.

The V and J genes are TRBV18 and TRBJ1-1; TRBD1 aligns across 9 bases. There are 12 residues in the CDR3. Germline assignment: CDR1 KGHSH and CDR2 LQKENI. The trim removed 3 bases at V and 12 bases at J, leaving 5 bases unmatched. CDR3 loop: CASSPGQGLTFF. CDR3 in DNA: TGTGCCAGCTCACCGGGACAGGGATTGACTTTCTTT.

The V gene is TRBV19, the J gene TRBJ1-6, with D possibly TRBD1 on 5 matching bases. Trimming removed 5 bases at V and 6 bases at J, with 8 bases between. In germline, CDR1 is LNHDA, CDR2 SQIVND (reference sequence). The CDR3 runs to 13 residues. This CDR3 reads CASSGAINSPLHF. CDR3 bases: TGTGCCAGTAGTGGGGCGATTAATTCACCCCTCCACTTT.

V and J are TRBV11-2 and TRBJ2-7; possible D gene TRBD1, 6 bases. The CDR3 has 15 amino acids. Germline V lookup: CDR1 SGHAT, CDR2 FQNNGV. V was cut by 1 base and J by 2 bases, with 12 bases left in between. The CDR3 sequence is CASSLGGTPAYEQYF. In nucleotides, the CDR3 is TGTGCCAGCAGCTTAGGGGGGACACCGGCCTACGAGCAGTACTTC.

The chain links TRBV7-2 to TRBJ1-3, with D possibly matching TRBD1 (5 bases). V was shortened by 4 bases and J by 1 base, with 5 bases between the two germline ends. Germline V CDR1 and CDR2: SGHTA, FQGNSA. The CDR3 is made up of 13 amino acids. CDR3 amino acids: CASSSGSGNTIYF. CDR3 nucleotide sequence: TGTGCCAGCAGCTCAGGGTCTGGAAACACCATATATTTT. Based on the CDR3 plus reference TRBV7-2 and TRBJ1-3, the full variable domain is GAGVSQSPSNKVTEKGKDVELRCDPISGHTALYWYRQSLGQGLEFLIYFQGNSAPDKSGLPSDRFSAERTGGSVSTLTIQRTQQEDSAVYLCASSSGSGNTIYFGEGSWLTVV.